These 20 T cell receptor beta chains were sequenced from one sample in a study of T cell responses to AZD1222 COVID-19 vaccine. Sequencing was performed with immunoSEQ multiplex PCR; in TCRdb, only in-frame clones are kept and a portion is missing. The data hold approximately 150,000 clones, with roughly 92% observed a single time. The material sequenced was peripheral blood, taken 28 days after the second AZD1222 dose. These receptors all come from an adult who received the AZD1222 COVID-19 vaccine.

The DNA for the CDR3 is TGTGCCAGCAGCGTAGATTGGACTAGCGGGGGGGAGACCCAGTACTTC. Its translation: CASSVDWTSGGETQYF. The rearrangement links TRBV9 to TRBJ2-5; 14 nucleotides line up with TRBD2. V dropped 0 bases and J dropped 5; count of bases not matched to a gene: 3. This CDR3 is 16 amino acids long. Germline V CDR1 and CDR2: SGDLS, YYNGEE.

CDR3 DNA: TGTGCCAGCAGTCCAGCTTACCTAAACAATGAGCAGTTCTTC. Translating gives CASSPAYLNNEQFF. This chain uses TRBV6-5 with TRBJ2-1; D not certain. Germline V gene sequence: CDR1 MNHEY, CDR2 SVGAGI. The CDR3 spans 14 residues. The V end lost 5 bases, the J end lost 5 bases, and 13 bases lay between the germline ends.

The chain has TRBV18 and TRBJ1-2; D is perhaps TRBD1 (6 bases). This CDR3 comprises 12 residues. V gave up 3 bases and J gave up 8 bases, with 10 bases separating them. Germline CDR1 is KGHSH and CDR2 is LQKENI. The CDR3 protein is CASSPTGGGYTF. The CDR3 nucleotides read TGTGCCAGCTCACCGACAGGAGGCGGCTACACCTTC. Combining the CDR3 with reference TRBV18 and TRBJ1-2 gives the whole variable domain NAGVMQNPRHLVRRRGQEARLRCSPMKGHSHVYWYRQLPEEGLKFMVYLQKENIIDESGMPKERFSAEFPKEGPSILRIQQVVRGDSAAYFCASSPTGGGYTFGSGTRLTVV.

The chain combines TRBV28 with TRBJ1-1, with D possibly being TRBD1 (6 bases). The CDR3 totals 14 residues. Per germline, CDR1 MDHEN and CDR2 SYDVKM. The V end was cut by 6 bases, the J end by 7 bases, with 18 bases between. The CDR3 region has the DNA TGTGCCAGCAGACTAGGACAGACCTCCAGTGAAGCTTTCTTT. Protein sequence: CASRLGQTSSEAFF.

The chain carries TRBV27 and TRBJ1-2; TRBD1 might be the D (6 bases). The CDR3 consists of 16 residues. Per germline, CDR1 MNHEY and CDR2 SMNVEV (reference sequence). V lost 5 bases and J lost 0, with 16 bases in between. The CDR3 DNA sequence: TGTGCCAGCAGTCTGAAATTTGGACAGTCTAACTATGGCTACACCTTC. Translated, it gives CASSLKFGQSNYGYTF.

On this clone itself: Germline and junction disagree at one end, which may indicate a read error. The chain combines TRBV5-1 with TRBJ1-1; 9 nucleotides match TRBD1. Germline V lookup: CDR1 SGHRS, CDR2 YFSETQ. The CDR3 contains 16 residues. CDR3 region: CASSLETGGPNAEAFF. CDR3 DNA sequence: TGCGCCAGCAGCTTGGAAACAGGGGGCCCGAACGCTGAAGCTTTCTTT. The full variable domain, completed using reference TRBV5-1 and TRBJ1-1, is KAGVTQTPRYLIKTRGQQVTLSCSPISGHRSVSWYQQTPGQGLQFLFEYFSETQRNKGNFPGRFSGRQFSNSRSEMNVSTLELGDSALYLCASSLETGGPNAEAFFGQGTRLTVV.

This chain joins TRBV5-6 and TRBJ1-2; D gene uncertain. Germline V CDR1 and CDR2: SGHDT, YYEEEE. This CDR3 contains 19 residues. V was shortened by 5 bases and J by 7 bases, with 33 bases between the two germline ends. The CDR3 protein is CASSLMVFVREPTRGGYTF. The CDR3 coding sequence is TGTGCCAGCAGTTTAATGGTGTTCGTGCGGGAACCCACAAGAGGTGGCTACACCTTC.

The chain has TRBV15 and TRBJ1-1; 7 bases are shared with TRBD1. V shed 4 bases and J 4 bases; nucleotides not matched to a gene: 12. The CDR3 runs 16 residues. Germline assignment: CDR1 LNHNV and CDR2 YYDKDF (reference sequence). In DNA, the CDR3 is TGTGCCACCAGCATTAGGCCGACAGGGTTGGGCACTGAAGCTTTCTTT. The encoded protein is CATSIRPTGLGTEAFF. Filled out from reference TRBV15 and TRBJ1-1, the complete variable domain reads DAMVIQNPRYQVTQFGKPVTLSCSQTLNHNVMYWYQQKSSQAPKLLFHYYDKDFNNEADTPDNFQSRRPNTSFCFLDIRSPGLGDTAMYLCATSIRPTGLGTEAFFGQGTRLTVV.

The genes are TRBV18 and TRBJ2-2; D might be TRBD2 (7 bases). This CDR3 comprises 13 residues. Germline V lookup: CDR1 KGHSH, CDR2 LQKENI. V was cut by 6 bases and J by 5 bases, with 10 bases left in between. The CDR3 here is CASSAGATGELFF. The CDR3, as DNA: TGTGCCAGCTCGGCGGGGGCTACCGGGGAGCTGTTTTTT.

Here the CDR3 reads CAATPGGQPPGNTIYF. CDR3 DNA: TGTGCCGCCACCCCCGGGGGACAGCCACCTGGAAACACCATATATTTT. The chain uses TRBV28 and TRBJ1-3; 7 bases line up with TRBD1. CDR1 and CDR2 (germline): MDHEN, SYDVKM. Trimming removed 11 bases from V and 2 bases from J; junction bases left unmatched: 15. This CDR3 region has 16 residues.

V usage is TRBV5-1 and J usage is TRBJ2-5, with TRBD2 matching 9 bases. The germline CDR1 and CDR2 sequences are SGHRS and YFSETQ. Unmatched junction bases numbered 8, after V lost 4 bases and J lost 7 bases. CDR3 size: 14 residues. DNA of the CDR3: TGCGCCAGCAGCAAGGGACTAGCCGACGGGACCCAGTACTTC. Translation: CASSKGLADGTQYF. Variable domain in full (rest from reference TRBV5-1 and TRBJ2-5): KAGVTQTPRYLIKTRGQQVTLSCSPISGHRSVSWYQQTPGQGLQFLFEYFSETQRNKGNFPGRFSGRQFSNSRSEMNVSTLELGDSALYLCASSKGLADGTQYFGPGTRLLVL.

This clone was detected many times. The chain carries TRBV5-4 and TRBJ1-2; TRBD1 might be the D (6 bases). The germline CDR1 and CDR2 sequences are SGHNT and YYREEE (reference sequence). V was pared by 4 bases and J by 6 bases, with 16 bases between. The length of the CDR3 is 14 residues. Here the CDR3 DNA reads TGTGCCAGCAGCCGTACTAACAGGGTCGATGGCTACACCTTC. As protein: CASSRTNRVDGYTF. Together with reference TRBV5-4 and TRBJ1-2, the CDR3 gives the full variable domain: ETGVTQSPTHLIKTRGQQVTLRCSSQSGHNTVSWYQQALGQGPQFIFQYYREEENGRGNFPPRFSGLQFPNYSSELNVNALELDDSALYLCASSRTNRVDGYTFGSGTRLTVV.

The chain has TRBV3-1 (or the pseudogene TRBV3-2) and TRBJ1-3, with D perhaps TRBD1 (6 bases). Germline values: CDR1 LGHDT, CDR2 YNNKEL (reference sequence). CDR3 length equals 15 residues. V lost 6 bases and J 2 bases, leaving 14 bases between the germline ends. The CDR3 region has the DNA TGTGCCAGCAGTCCGGACAGACAAGCTGGAAACACCATATATTTT. As protein: CASSPDRQAGNTIYF.

V usage is TRBV6-5 and J usage is TRBJ1-4; D is perhaps TRBD1 (6 bases). CDR1 and CDR2 from the germline V gene are MNHEY and SVGAGI. V dropped 0 bases and J dropped 4 bases, with 9 bases sitting between them. This CDR3 contains 15 residues. As DNA, the CDR3 is TGTGCCAGCAGTTACTCATGGACAGTTAATGAAAAACTGTTTTTT. It translates to CASSYSWTVNEKLFF.

About this clone: The junction departs from the called germline gene at one end, perhaps through a read error. This rearrangement joins TRBV5-3 to TRBJ1-2; TRBD1 matches at 8 bases. TRBV5-3 is annotated as an ORF whose role is uncertain. The CDR3 spans 15 residues. CDR3 sequence reads: CARSLDRWDRSHPDF. CDR3 nucleotide sequence: TGTGCCAGAAGCTTGGATAGGTGGGACAGGTCTCACCCCGACTTC.

V and J are TRBV4-3 and TRBJ1-2; D might be TRBD1 (6 bases). CDR3 length equals 17 residues. Germline-derived CDR1 and CDR2 are LGHNA and YSLEER. V lost 0 bases to trimming and J lost 2 bases, with 16 bases between them. The CDR3: CASSQELPGQRNYGYTF. The CDR3 DNA sequence: TGCGCCAGCAGCCAAGAACTCCCCGGACAGAGAAACTATGGCTACACCTTC.

This clone was counted a few times. The chain links TRBV14 to TRBJ1-2; D possibly corresponds to TRBD1 (5 bases). The germline V gene encodes CDR1 SGHDN and CDR2 FVKESK. There are 13 residues in the CDR3. V was cut by 0 bases and J by 8 bases, with 10 bases left in between. The chain's CDR3 is CASSQDRAIGYTF. CDR3 DNA sequence: TGTGCCAGCAGCCAAGACAGGGCGATCGGCTACACCTTC.

V is TRBV18 and J is TRBJ1-5; D call uncertain. The CDR3 has 13 residues. Germline V lookup: CDR1 KGHSH, CDR2 LQKENI. Trimming pared 3 bases from V and 4 bases from J, leaving 7 bases between. The CDR3 region is CASSPAQNQPQHF. The CDR3 nucleotides are TGTGCCAGCTCACCCGCACAGAATCAGCCCCAGCATTTT.

This chain links TRBV18 with TRBJ1-4; the D is unclear. Trimming pared 3 bases from V and 4 bases from J, leaving 12 bases between. The CDR3 totals 15 residues. Germline CDR1 and CDR2: KGHSH and LQKENI. The CDR3 nucleotides read TGTGCCAGCTCACCCCGGGGTCGAAGTAATGAAAAACTGTTTTTT. The encoded protein is CASSPRGRSNEKLFF.

The chain recombines TRBV6-5 with TRBJ1-5; 7 positions agree with TRBD1. This CDR3 comprises 14 residues. The V segment lost 6 bases and the J segment 2 bases; nucleotides outside the gene matches: 4. Germline V gene lookup returns CDR1 MNHEY and CDR2 SVGAGI. The CDR3 coding sequence is TGTGCCAGCAGCTACAGGGGTCGCAATCAGCCCCAGCATTTT. It is translated as CASSYRGRNQPQHF.